These T cell receptor beta chains were read from a single sample in a study of cytomegalovirus exposure and HLA in healthy donors. Clones were sequenced by immunoSEQ multiplex PCR, and TCRdb holds only the in-frame ones, with some missing. The table has 150,000 to 200,000 clones, 9.5% seen once; the top ten hold 1% to 1.5%. Sequenced material: PBMCs. These TCRs come from a woman younger than 45 in good health and CMV-seropositive. CDR3s include the opening cysteine and the closing phenylalanine or tryptophan. The D gene is left open where the match is weak. Size is stated for part of the rows, as once, few or many counts, or as a class when the clone is expanded.

clone size	V gene	CDR3 length	J gene	D gene	CDR3 DNA	CDR3 protein
few	TRBV7-2	16	TRBJ2-7	TRBD2	TGTGCCAGCTCATCCGCCGGGACTAGCACTAGCTACGAGCAGTACTTC	CASSSAGTSTSYEQYF
few	TRBV9	15	TRBJ1-1	-	TGTGCCAGCAGCCCCCGGGGCGGGATGAACACTGAAGCTTTCTTT	CASSPRGGMNTEAFF
-	TRBV30	14	TRBJ2-2	TRBD1	TGTGCCTGGAGTGACCAGGGGGTGGCCGGGGAGCTGTTTTTT	CAWSDQGVAGELFF
few	TRBV6-6	14	TRBJ2-7	TRBD2	TGTGCCAGCATAGGCGGGAGTGGCGCCTACGAGCAGTACTTC	CASIGGSGAYEQYF
few	TRBV18	13	TRBJ2-5	-	TGTGCCAGCTCAACGGGAGAAAGGGAGACCCAGTACTTC	CASSTGERETQYF
few	TRBV5-4	13	TRBJ2-7	-	TGTGCCAGCAGCGCCCCCGCGTCCTACGAGCAGTACTTC	CASSAPASYEQYF
few	TRBV7-3	12	TRBJ2-1	TRBD2	TGTGCCAGCAGCCCCACTAGCGGCGAGCAGTTCTTC	CASSPTSGEQFF
few	TRBV19	15	TRBJ1-2	-	TGTGCCAGTAGTATAGCGATCACAGGGAAGTATGGCTACACCTTC	CASSIAITGKYGYTF
-	TRBV19	16	TRBJ2-2	TRBD1	TGTGCCAGTAGCGGGCCGGGACAGAAATTCCCCGGGGAGCTGTTTTTT	CASSGPGQKFPGELFF
few	TRBV27	14	TRBJ2-7	TRBD1	TGTGCCAGCAGTCGACAGGGGTTCCTACACGAGCAGTACTTC	CASSRQGFLHEQYF
-	TRBV7-9	14	TRBJ1-2	-	TGTGCCAGCAGCTTAAGGCGACAGACCTATGGCTACACCTTC	CASSLRRQTYGYTF
few	TRBV11-2	16	TRBJ2-7	TRBD2	TGTGCCAGCAGCCTGACCGGGACTAGCGGGAGCTACGAGCAGTACTTC	CASSLTGTSGSYEQYF
few	TRBV9	14	TRBJ1-1	TRBD1	TGTGCCAGCAGCGTCTCCAGGGGGCGTACTGAAGCTTTCTTT	CASSVSRGRTEAFF
-	TRBV27	14	TRBJ2-7	-	TGTGCCAGCAGTCCAAGGGAGAGCGGGCACGAGCAGTACTTC	CASSPRESGHEQYF
few	TRBV30	14	TRBJ2-7	-	TGTGCCTGGAGTAGCGGGCAAATCTTCGGCGAGCAGTACTTC	CAWSSGQIFGEQYF
-	TRBV10-3	15	TRBJ1-5	TRBD1	TGTGCCATCAGTGAGGGGGGACAGGACAATCAGCCCCAGCATTTT	CAISEGGQDNQPQHF
-	TRBV27	12	TRBJ2-2	-	TGTGCCAGCAGTTCCGACACCGGGGAGCTGTTTTTT	CASSSDTGELFF
few	TRBV29-1	12	TRBJ1-1	-	TGCAGCGCTTCGGGACTCAACACTGAAGCTTTCTTT	CSASGLNTEAFF
few	TRBV7-8	15	TRBJ2-3	TRBD2	TGTGCCAGCAGCTTACGGACTAGCAAAGGGGATACGCAGTATTTT	CASSLRTSKGDTQYF
-	TRBV2	15	TRBJ1-2	TRBD1	TGTGCCAGCAGAGAACAGGGGGGAGCTAACTATGGCTACACCTTC	CASREQGGANYGYTF
few	TRBV7-5	17	TRBJ2-7	-	TGTGCCAGAAGCTTAGTCAGCGGGGTGCGCGGGAGGGACGAGCAGTACTTC	CARSLVSGVRGRDEQYF
-	TRBV25-1	14	TRBJ2-7	TRBD1	TGTGCCAGCAGTGATTGGGACAGCTCCTACGAGCAGTACTTC	CASSDWDSSYEQYF
many	TRBV2	14	TRBJ1-1	-	TGTGCCAGCAGTGCTAGAGGAAGAGGCACTGAAGCTTTCTTT	CASSARGRGTEAFF
-	TRBV30	15	TRBJ2-7	TRBD2	TGTGCCTGGAGTGGGGTAGCGGGAGGCAGGTACGAGCAGTACTTC	CAWSGVAGGRYEQYF
-	TRBV7-6	16	TRBJ2-1	TRBD2	TGTGCCAGCAGCCCCTTGGCGGGAGGGCTTAACAATGAGCAGTTCTTC	CASSPLAGGLNNEQFF
few	TRBV18	15	TRBJ1-4	-	TGTGCCAGCTCACCGCCAGGAGAGGCGGGGGAAAAACTGTTTTTT	CASSPPGEAGEKLFF
-	TRBV6-5	15	TRBJ2-5	TRBD2	TGTGCCAGCAGTCTACGCGCTTCGGGGGGACGGACCCAGTACTTC	CASSLRASGGRTQYF
few	TRBV15	17	TRBJ2-4	-	TGTGCCACCAGCAGAGATCGGAGGGACAGTCTTAAAAACATTCAGTACTTC	CATSRDRRDSLKNIQYF
few	TRBV5-1	14	TRBJ2-3	-	TGCGCCAGCAGCTTAGGTGAGGCTAGCGATACGCAGTATTTT	CASSLGEASDTQYF
few	TRBV10-1	13	TRBJ2-7	-	TGCGCCAGCAGTGAGTCCCTAACTAGCGAGCAGTACTTC	CASSESLTSEQYF
few	TRBV29-1	11	TRBJ2-5	-	TGCAGCGTTTGGAGTTTGGAGACCCAGTACTTC	CSVWSLETQYF
few	TRBV5-6	15	TRBJ2-1	TRBD2	TGTGCCAGCAACCAACTAGCGGGAGTACGGAATGAGCAGTTCTTC	CASNQLAGVRNEQFF
-	TRBV27	16	TRBJ1-1	TRBD1	TGTGCCAGCAGCAGAACGCGGGACAGGGGAAACACTGAAGCTTTCTTT	CASSRTRDRGNTEAFF